These 14 T cell receptor beta chains share one sample of origin, sequenced in a study of T cell clones after liver transplantation. The method was immunoSEQ multiplex PCR; TCRdb's version includes in-frame clones alone and lacks a portion of them. Of 60,000 or so clones listed, around 75% are singletons. The source was CD4+ T cells from blood, collected before liver transplant. The receptors were sampled from a human donor who received a liver transplant.

The rearrangement uses TRBV30 and TRBJ1-5; 8 bases map to TRBD1. Germline values: CDR1 GTSNPN, CDR2 SVGIG (reference sequence). The CDR3 loop spans 14 amino acids. The V and J ends lost 2 bases and 5 bases, in that order; junction bases with no gene match: 5. In nucleotides, the CDR3 is TGTGCCTGGAGTAGGAACAGGGGGGATCAGCCCCAGCATTTT. As protein: CAWSRNRGDQPQHF.

The J gene is TRBJ1-4, the V gene TRBV27; D perhaps matches TRBD1 (6 bases). Between the trimmed V and J ends, which lost 2 bases and 5 bases, there was a span of 9 bases. Germline CDR1 is MNHEY and CDR2 is SMNVEV (reference sequence). The CDR3 extends over 14 amino acids. CDR3 DNA sequence: TGTGCCAGCAGTTTAACCAGGGGAAATGAAAAACTGTTTTTT. Protein: CASSLTRGNEKLFF. The variable domain in full, completed from reference TRBV27 and TRBJ1-4, reads EAQVTQNPRYLITVTGKKLTVTCSQNMNHEYMSWYRQDPGLGLRQIYYSMNVEVTDKGDVPEGYKVSRKEKRNFPLILESPSPNQTSLYFCASSLTRGNEKLFFGSGTQLSVL.

J is TRBJ1-2 and V is TRBV9; the D gene is possibly TRBD1 (6 bases). Germline V gives CDR1 SGDLS, CDR2 YYNGEE. V dropped 4 bases and J dropped 5 bases, with 21 bases sitting between them. The CDR3 runs 16 residues. The CDR3 here is CASSKYPTGSDYGYTF. The CDR3 DNA follows: TGTGCCAGCAGCAAATACCCGACAGGCTCTGATTATGGCTACACCTTC.

The chain joins TRBV5-6 to TRBJ2-7; D remains unclear. Germline assignment: CDR1 SGHDT and CDR2 YYEEEE. V shed 0 bases and J shed 7 bases, with 5 bases lying between them. The CDR3 extends over 11 amino acids. CDR3 sequence reads: CASSLVTEQYF. Here the CDR3 DNA reads TGTGCCAGCAGCTTGGTCACAGAGCAGTACTTC.

The rearrangement links TRBV7-3 to TRBJ2-1; 8 bases are a match to TRBD2. Unmatched junction bases numbered 5, after V lost 2 bases and J lost 5 bases. The germline gives CDR1 SGHTA, CDR2 FQGTGA. CDR3 size: 15 residues. The CDR3 DNA follows: TGTGCCAGCAGCTTACACGGGGGGGATGACAATGAGCAGTTCTTC. Its protein is CASSLHGGDDNEQFF.

This clone was detected only a few times. This rearrangement joins TRBV6-5 to TRBJ1-6; weak D call: TRBD1 (6 bases). This CDR3 comprises 12 residues. Germline CDR1 MNHEY, CDR2 SVGAGI. Trimming took 6 bases from V and 6 from J, leaving 6 bases between them. CDR3 nucleotides: TGTGCCAGCAGGGACAGTAATTCACCCCTCCACTTT. This sequence encodes CASRDSNSPLHF.

This clone has at least ten counts. The rearrangement uses TRBV2 and TRBJ1-5; 7 bases agree with TRBD1. The CDR3 has 15 residues. Germline CDR1 reads SNHLY; CDR2 reads FYNNEI. V gave up 5 bases and J gave up 4 bases; unmatched junction bases: 8. The CDR3 region is CASSFLGQRNQPQHF. CDR3 coding DNA: TGTGCCAGCAGTTTTCTGGGACAGAGGAATCAGCCCCAGCATTTT.

This clone was detected ten times or more. The chain uses TRBV11-2 and TRBJ2-6; 8 bases map to TRBD1. From germline, CDR1 is SGHAT and CDR2 FQNNGV. The J segment lost 5 bases and the V segment lost 4 bases, leaving 16 bases of the junction unmatched. CDR3 length equals 19 residues. Here the CDR3 reads CASSSTYRSRGRWANVLTF. The CDR3 coding sequence is TGTGCCAGCAGCTCGACTTATAGATCCAGGGGGCGGTGGGCCAACGTCCTGACTTTC. Full variable domain (outside the CDR3, taken from reference TRBV11-2 and TRBJ2-6): EAGVAQSPRYKIIEKRQSVAFWCNPISGHATLYWYQQILGQGPKLLIQFQNNGVVDDSQLPKDRFSAERLKGVDSTLKIQPAKLEDSAVYLCASSSTYRSRGRWANVLTFGAGSRLTVL.

The genes are TRBV9 and TRBJ1-3; 8 bases map to TRBD1. V lost 3 bases, J lost 8 bases, and 7 bases stayed unmatched. Germline V gives CDR1 SGDLS, CDR2 YYNGEE. The CDR3 covers 14 residues. DNA for the CDR3: TGTGCCAGCAGCGACGACAGGGGAAGGGACACCATATATTTT. Translated: CASSDDRGRDTIYF.

The chain combines TRBV5-8 with TRBJ1-6; D is possibly TRBD1 (5 bases). Germline V gene data show CDR1 as SGHTS and CDR2 as YDEGEE. The CDR3 has 14 amino acids. Trimming left V 4 bases short and J 11 bases short, with 16 bases between. In nucleotides, the CDR3 is TGTGCCAGCAGCGCCGGACACGGCGGCACACCCCTCCACTTT. It yields the protein CASSAGHGGTPLHF.

The chain combines TRBV19 with TRBJ2-5; TRBD1 aligns across 11 bases. The junction had 5 bases not matched to a gene; V was cut back by 4 bases and J by 4 bases. Germline V gene lookup returns CDR1 LNHDA and CDR2 SQIVND (reference sequence). The CDR3 totals 15 residues. DNA for the CDR3: TGTGCCAGTAGTACCGGACAGGGGGCAGGAGAGACCCAGTACTTC. Amino acid sequence: CASSTGQGAGETQYF.

Here the CDR3 DNA reads TGTGCCAGCAGCGCTCTAGCGGGGGAGACCGGGGAGCTGTTTTTT. It encodes CASSALAGETGELFF. The chain combines TRBV7-2 with TRBJ2-2, with 10 bases aligning to TRBD2. The V gene end was trimmed by 5 bases and the J gene end by 5 bases; junction bases not matched to a gene: 5. Germline V gives CDR1 SGHTA, CDR2 FQGNSA. This CDR3 region has 15 residues.

This clone was seen a handful of times. The chain links TRBV6-1 to TRBJ1-1, with TRBD1 matching 9 bases. The V gene end was trimmed by 4 bases and the J gene end by 4 bases; junction bases not matched to a gene: 7. Germline CDR1 reads MNHNS; CDR2 reads SASEGT. The CDR3 sequence is 15 residues long. The CDR3 coding sequence is TGTGCCAGCAGTGGGACAGGGGCGGGGGTCACTGAAGCTTTCTTT. Its translation is CASSGTGAGVTEAFF.

The chain uses TRBV21-1 and TRBJ2-2; the table calls TRBD1, which could not be checked here. TRBV21-1 is annotated as a pseudogene. The CDR3 is 11 amino acids. CDR3 region: CASNRGGELFF. CDR3 bases: TGTGCCAGCAACAGGGGCGGGGAGCTGTTTTTT.